This T cell receptor beta chain is drawn from a study of blood T cells in healthy people across ages. The CDR3 contains 17 residues. In germline, CDR1 is LGHNA, CDR2 YSLEER. The V gene end was trimmed by 0 bases and the J gene end by 11 bases; junction bases not matched to a gene: 16. Then a second PCR, running roughly 6 to 11 cycles, was carried out with a sample-barcoded 5' primer and a J-beta primer mix. TCRdb called the 5' RACE reads again in MiXCR, with one record for every CDR3 protein. The top ten hold just over 4% of the sample, which has 1.5 million to 1.8 million distinct CDR3 sequences, about 45% seen once.

The source of this sequence is a woman aged 18-29 years in good health. The J gene is TRBJ2-5, the V gene TRBV4-3, with 9 bases that match TRBD2. Material: blood. Here the CDR3 reads CASSQDFGLAGSDEQYF. CDR3 bases: TGCGCCAGCAGCCAAGATTTTGGGCTAGCGGGATCTGATGAGCAGTACTTC.